These 6 T cell receptor beta chains originate from one sample sequenced in a study of T-cell memory formation after mild COVID-19. TCRdb fed the 5' RACE reads into MiXCR, producing one record per CDR3 protein. The sample lists about 340,000 distinct CDR3 sequences, 15% to 20% occurring once. Material: PBMCs or a T cell subset sorted from them (not recorded which). These receptors came from a man between 18 and 29 years old who had mild COVID-19 (a few samples of this study predate the infection). Cell type and time point are not known.

This clonotype occurred a few times. V is TRBV5-6 and J is TRBJ2-7; a possible D gene is TRBD1 (5 bases). This CDR3 comprises 16 residues. Germline V gives CDR1 SGHDT, CDR2 YYEEEE. Trimming took off 1 base at V and 3 bases at J, with 17 bases between the two ends. CDR3 nucleotide sequence: TGTGCCAGCAGCTTGTGGTCAGGGATCGCTTACTACGAGCAGTACGTC. Its translation is CASSLWSGIAYYEQYV.

V usage is TRBV6-2 or TRBV6-3 and J usage is TRBJ2-7; possibly TRBD2 for D (6 bases). The V end was cut by 7 bases, the J end by 12 bases, with 25 bases between. Germline V CDR1 and CDR2: MNHEY, SVGEGT. The length of the CDR3 is 14 residues. The CDR3 DNA sequence: TGTGCCAGCACCTCCACCCGGGACTCCCGGCGGGTGTACGTC. It encodes CASTSTRDSRRVYV.

The rearrangement links TRBV2 to TRBJ2-3; D perhaps matches TRBD1 (6 bases). Germline lookup yields CDR1 SNHLY and CDR2 FYNNEI. The CDR3 runs 13 residues. V was clipped by 5 bases and J by 5 bases, with 11 bases between them. CDR3 DNA sequence: TGTGCCAGCAGTACCGGGACACAAGATACGCAGTATTTT. Translation: CASSTGTQDTQYF.

This clonotype was counted a few times. This chain links TRBV28 with TRBJ1-1; 8 bases are shared with TRBD1. CDR3 length: 13 amino acids. The J segment lost 3 bases and the V segment lost 9 bases, leaving 6 bases of the junction unmatched. Per germline, CDR1 MDHEN and CDR2 SYDVKM. Here the CDR3 reads CASQPGQDTEAFF. CDR3 in DNA: TGTGCCAGTCAACCGGGACAGGACACTGAAGCTTTCTTT.

The V gene is TRBV7-9, the J gene TRBJ1-2, with D unclear. CDR1 and CDR2 (germline): SEHNR, FQNEAQ (reference sequence). V was cut by 4 bases and J by 4 bases, with 19 bases left in between. The CDR3 contains 16 residues. CDR3 amino acids: CASSSAPQFSGYGYTF. The CDR3 coding sequence is TGTGCCAGCAGCTCCGCACCCCAATTTTCGGGCTATGGCTACACCTTC.

This clonotype was seen repeatedly, ten times or more. This chain joins TRBV14 and TRBJ1-5; D remains unclear. Trimming cost V 2 bases and J 0 bases, with 5 bases left between them. This CDR3 contains 14 residues. Germline CDR1 and CDR2: SGHDN and FVKESK. CDR3 sequence reads: CASSQSYSNQPQHF. CDR3 in DNA: TGTGCCAGCAGCCAAAGTTATAGCAATCAGCCCCAGCATTTT.